This T cell receptor beta chain derives from a study of blood T cells in healthy people across ages. Findings of the study overall: Relative to aged donors, long-lived donors carried more naive CD4+ cells and displayed higher diversity.

Per germline, CDR1 LGHNA and CDR2 YSLEER. CDR3 length equals 16 residues. Using a J-beta primer mix together with a sample-barcoded 5' primer, a second PCR was run for roughly 6 to 11 cycles. One entry per CDR3 protein results from TCRdb running MiXCR on the 5' RACE reads. The sample lists 1,800,000 or so distinct CDR3 sequences, 39% occurring once. In this sample, this clonotype turned up once. Antigen specificity is unknown. At one of its ends the junction is not consistent with the germline gene, which may arise from a read error. Sequencing used blood. The chain employs TRBV4-3 and TRBJ1-4, with D possibly matching TRBD1 (6 bases). The TCR was taken from a human donor in good health. The CDR3 nucleotides are TGCGCCGGCAGCCAAGATCCGACAGGCAGTAATGAAAAACTGTTTTTT. Its translation is CAGSQDPTGSNEKLFF.